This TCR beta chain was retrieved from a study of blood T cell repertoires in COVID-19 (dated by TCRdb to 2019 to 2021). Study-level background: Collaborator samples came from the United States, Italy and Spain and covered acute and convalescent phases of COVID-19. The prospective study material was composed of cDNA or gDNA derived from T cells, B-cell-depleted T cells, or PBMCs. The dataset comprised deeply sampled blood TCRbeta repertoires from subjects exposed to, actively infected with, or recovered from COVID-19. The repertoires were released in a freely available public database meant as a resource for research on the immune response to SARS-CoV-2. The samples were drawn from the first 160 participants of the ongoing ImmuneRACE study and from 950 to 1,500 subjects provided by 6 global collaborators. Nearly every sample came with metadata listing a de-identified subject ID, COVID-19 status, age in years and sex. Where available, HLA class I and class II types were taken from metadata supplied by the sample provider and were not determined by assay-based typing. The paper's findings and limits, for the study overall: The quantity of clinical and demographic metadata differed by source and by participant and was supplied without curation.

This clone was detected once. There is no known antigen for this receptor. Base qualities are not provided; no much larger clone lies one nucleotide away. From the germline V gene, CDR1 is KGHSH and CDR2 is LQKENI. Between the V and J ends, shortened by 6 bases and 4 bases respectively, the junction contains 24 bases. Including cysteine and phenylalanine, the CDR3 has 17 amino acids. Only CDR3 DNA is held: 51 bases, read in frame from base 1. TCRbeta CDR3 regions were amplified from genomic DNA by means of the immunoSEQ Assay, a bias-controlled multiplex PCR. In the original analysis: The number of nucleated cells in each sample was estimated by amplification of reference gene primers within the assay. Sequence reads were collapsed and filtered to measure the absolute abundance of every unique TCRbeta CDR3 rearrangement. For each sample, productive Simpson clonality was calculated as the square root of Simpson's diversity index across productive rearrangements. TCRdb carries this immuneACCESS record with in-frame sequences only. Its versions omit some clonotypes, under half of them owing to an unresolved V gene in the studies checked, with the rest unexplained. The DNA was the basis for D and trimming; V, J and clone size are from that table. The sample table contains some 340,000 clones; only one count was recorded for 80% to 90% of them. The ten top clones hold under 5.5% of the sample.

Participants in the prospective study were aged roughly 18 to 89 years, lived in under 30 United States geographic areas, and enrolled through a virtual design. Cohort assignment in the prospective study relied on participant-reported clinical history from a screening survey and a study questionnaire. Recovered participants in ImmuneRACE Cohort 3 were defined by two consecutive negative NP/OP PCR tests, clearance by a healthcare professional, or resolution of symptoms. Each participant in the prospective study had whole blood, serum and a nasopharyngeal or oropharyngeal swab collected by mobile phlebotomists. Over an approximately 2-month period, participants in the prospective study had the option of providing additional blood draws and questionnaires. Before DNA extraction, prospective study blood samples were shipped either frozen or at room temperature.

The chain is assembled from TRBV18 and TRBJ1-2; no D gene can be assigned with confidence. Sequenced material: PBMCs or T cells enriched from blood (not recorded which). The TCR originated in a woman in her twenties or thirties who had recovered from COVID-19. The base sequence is TGTGCCAGCTCTCCCCCCGGCCTGGCCGGGGTTGGCTATGGCTACACCTTC. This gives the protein CASSPPGLAGVGYGYTF.